These 18 T cell receptor beta chains were sequenced from one sample in a study of beta chain features in type 1 diabetes. General study findings and limits: TCRB CDR3s were moderately but significantly shorter in Type 1 diabetes patients in all four CD4+ subsets.

Their antigens are not known. What was sequenced were expressed TCRB transcripts, since all of the isolated RNA had been reverse transcribed. Libraries were prepared by immunoSEQ multiplex PCR; TCRdb keeps only in-frame clonotypes and omits some of them. The sample holds hundreds of thousands of clones, 13% seen once. Input material: naive CD4+ T cells from blood. These receptors all come from a young man with type 1 diabetes.

This clone was detected a few times. The chain carries TRBV7-8 and TRBJ2-3; D is unresolved. The germline CDR1 and CDR2 sequences are SGHVS and FQNEAQ. Trimming removed 3 bases at V and 15 bases at J, with 13 bases between. The CDR3 is 11 amino acids. CDR3 sequence (DNA): TGTGCCAGCAGCTTGGGCCCACGAAAATATTTT. This encodes CASSLGPRKYF.

This clone was counted a few times. The chain has TRBV6-5 and TRBJ2-5, with D perhaps matching TRBD2 (6 bases). The V and J ends lost 5 bases and 5 bases respectively, with 15 bases between them. Germline V lookup: CDR1 MNHEY, CDR2 SVGAGI. This CDR3 is built from 14 residues. The CDR3 DNA reads as TGTGCCAGCAGTGAAACGGGACTGGAGGAGACCCAGTACTTC. Its protein product is CASSETGLEETQYF.

A remark on this clone: Other DNA sequences in this sample translate to the same CDR3. The gene calls are TRBV6-1 and TRBJ2-1; 11 bases line up with TRBD2. Unmatched junction bases numbered 1, after V lost 5 bases and J lost 1 base. CDR3 length equals 15 residues. The germline CDR1 and CDR2 sequences are MNHNS and SASEGT. CDR3 sequence: CASSPSGGSYNEQFF. Here the CDR3 DNA reads TGTGCCAGCAGTCCTAGCGGGGGGTCCTACAATGAGCAGTTCTTC.

This clone was recorded a few times. This chain uses TRBV20-1 with TRBJ2-1; no reliable D call. The CDR3 totals 10 residues. CDR1 DFQATT and CDR2 SNEGSKA come from the germline V gene (reference sequence). V was pared by 5 bases and J by 8 bases, with 7 bases between. This chain's CDR3 is CSALGDEQFF. The CDR3 bases are TGCAGTGCTTTGGGTGATGAGCAGTTCTTC.

This chain connects TRBV2 to TRBJ2-1; possibly TRBD2 for D (6 bases). Trimming left V 7 bases short and J 0 bases short, with 13 bases between. The CDR3 spans 15 residues. The germline CDR1 and CDR2 sequences are SNHLY and FYNNEI. CDR3 sequence (DNA): TGTGCCAGCACCGCGGACGGGAGCTCCTACAATGAGCAGTTCTTC. Amino acids: CASTADGSSYNEQFF.

This clone was observed a few times. The V call is TRBV28, the J call TRBJ1-2; maybe TRBD1 (5 bases). The V and J ends lost 6 bases and 7 bases respectively, with 18 bases between them. The CDR3 runs to 14 residues. Germline values: CDR1 MDHEN, CDR2 SYDVKM. This CDR3 reads CASSHAAGTSGYTF. The CDR3 DNA reads TGTGCCAGCAGCCATGCTGCAGGGACGAGTGGCTACACCTTC.

This clone was seen a handful of times. The chain carries TRBV11-2 and TRBJ2-7; tentatively, D is TRBD1 (5 bases). Germline CDR1 and CDR2: SGHAT and FQNNGV. The CDR3 extends over 12 amino acids. V dropped 3 bases and J dropped 6 bases, with 9 bases sitting between them. CDR3 in amino acids: CASSFQGSEQYF. The CDR3 bases are TGTGCCAGCAGCTTCCAGGGCTCCGAGCAGTACTTC.

This clone was seen a few times. The chain combines TRBV19 with TRBJ2-7; TRBD1 might be the D (6 bases). The CDR3 has 14 amino acids. The V end lost 5 bases, the J end lost 0 bases, and 11 bases lay between the germline ends. In germline, CDR1 is LNHDA, CDR2 SQIVND (reference sequence). The CDR3 DNA is TGTGCCAGTAGTCGGGACAAGAACTCCTACGAGCAGTACTTC. Translated: CASSRDKNSYEQYF.

This clone was recorded a few times. The junction differs from germline at one of its ends, possibly a read error. The chain employs TRBV30 and TRBJ2-3; TRBD2 matches at 8 bases. The CDR3 is made up of 12 amino acids. The germline V gene has CDR1 GTSNPN and CDR2 SVGIG (reference sequence). The CDR3 sequence: CAWSVLGLVGLF. The CDR3 DNA sequence: TGTGCCTGGAGTGTATTGGGACTAGTGGGGCTTTTT. The variable domain in full, completed from reference TRBV30 and TRBJ2-3, reads SQTIHQWPATLVQPVGSPLSLECTVEGTSNPNLYWYRQAAGRGLQLLFYSVGIGQISSEVPQNLSASRPQDRQFILSSKKLLLSDSGFYLCAWSVLGLVGLFGPGTRLTVL.

As concerns this clone: The germline gene is not matched at one end of the junction; a read error may be the cause. The gene calls are TRBV30 and TRBJ2-7, with 7 bases identical to TRBD1. This CDR3 is 12 amino acids long. CDR1 and CDR2 (germline): GTSNPN, SVGIG (reference sequence). In DNA form, the CDR3 reads TGTGCCTGGAGGCTGACAGGGCCGGGAACCCATTTC. Its protein product is CAWRLTGPGTHF.

As to this clone: With a much larger clone just one base away, this may be a read error. The same CDR3 arises from other DNA sequences in this sample as well. This chain links TRBV7-7 with TRBJ2-5; D gene unclear. This CDR3 contains 11 residues. From germline, CDR1 is SSHAT and CDR2 FNYEAQ (reference sequence). V dropped 4 bases and J dropped 2 bases, with 2 bases sitting between them. The CDR3 sequence is CASSSQETQYF. The DNA of the CDR3 is TGTGCCAGCAGCTCTCAAGAGACCCAGTACTTC.

The chain joins TRBV6-5 to TRBJ2-1, with D possibly matching TRBD1 (6 bases). V gave up 0 bases and J gave up 5 bases, with 14 bases separating them. Germline V CDR1 and CDR2: MNHEY, SVGAGI. The CDR3 sequence is 16 residues long. The CDR3 region has the DNA TGTGCCAGCAGTTACTCCCCGGACAGAGACAACAATGAGCAGTTCTTC. It specifies CASSYSPDRDNNEQFF.

This clone has more than one count but fewer than ten. The chain is built from TRBV18 and TRBJ2-7; D may be TRBD2 (6 bases). Germline CDR1 and CDR2: KGHSH and LQKENI. V was pared by 5 bases and J by 6 bases, with 17 bases between. The CDR3 is 14 amino acids. CDR3 DNA sequence: TGTGCCAGCTCATCCGCCCTGGTGGGGGGCGAGCAGTACTTC. Encoded protein: CASSSALVGGEQYF.

This clone was observed a handful of times. V usage is TRBV4-1 and J usage is TRBJ2-7; 8 bases align to TRBD2. Trimming removed 1 base from V and 5 bases from J; junction bases left unmatched: 7. This CDR3 is built from 15 residues. The germline gives CDR1 MGHRA, CDR2 YSYEKL. The CDR3 here is CASSQVGTSGDEQYF. The CDR3 DNA sequence: TGCGCCAGCAGCCAAGTCGGAACTAGCGGTGACGAGCAGTACTTC.

This clone was found a few times. This chain uses TRBV9 with TRBJ1-6; a weak D match, TRBD1 (6 bases). The CDR3 runs 15 residues. Germline V gene data show CDR1 as SGDLS and CDR2 as YYNGEE. Between the trimmed V and J ends, which lost 0 bases and 10 bases, there was a span of 14 bases. The CDR3 protein is CASSVEQGVLSPLHF. The CDR3 nucleotides read TGTGCCAGCAGCGTAGAACAGGGCGTTTTATCACCCCTCCACTTT.

This chain links TRBV2 with TRBJ1-1; 8 bases are shared with TRBD1. The J segment lost 4 bases and the V segment lost 4 bases, leaving 5 bases of the junction unmatched. This CDR3 contains 14 residues. CDR1 is SNHLY, CDR2 FYNNEI, per germline. The CDR3, as DNA: TGTGCCAGCAGTGTACAACAGGGGGGCACTGAAGCTTTCTTT. Amino acids: CASSVQQGGTEAFF. Combining the CDR3 with reference TRBV2 and TRBJ1-1 gives the whole variable domain EPEVTQTPSHQVTQMGQEVILRCVPISNHLYFYWYRQILGQKVEFLVSFYNNEISEKSEIFDDQFSVERPDGSNFTLKIRSTKLEDSAMYFCASSVQQGGTEAFFGQGTRLTVV.

V gene TRBV2 combines with J gene TRBJ2-2; TRBD1 matches at 8 bases. Germline CDR1 and CDR2: SNHLY and FYNNEI. J gave up 3 bases and V 8 bases, and 5 bases lay outside the gene matches. The CDR3 loop spans 14 amino acids. The CDR3 DNA reads TGTGCCAGCGGGCAGGGGGCCGACACCGGGGAGCTGTTTTTT. This codes for CASGQGADTGELFF.

This rearrangement joins TRBV4-1 to TRBJ1-1, with a tentative D call TRBD1 (5 bases). CDR1 is MGHRA, CDR2 YSYEKL, per germline. V lost 4 bases to trimming and J lost 5 bases, with 14 bases between them. The CDR3 totals 14 residues. The CDR3 DNA is TGCGCCAGCAGCCCTTGGGGGATGAGGACTGAAGCTTTCTTT. This codes for CASSPWGMRTEAFF.